The clone carrying this T cell receptor beta chain was counted only a few times. Using immunoSEQ multiplex PCR, the repertoire was profiled, and TCRdb retains in-frame clones only, with some absent. Of 70,000 to 95,000 clones in the sample, 88% were seen once. Germline CDR1 SGHDN, CDR2 FVKESK. Deletions cut 1 base from V and 1 base from J, with 7 bases between. The CDR3 has 14 residues. This specimen belongs to a study of blood T cell repertoires in COVID-19. Source material: peripheral blood. The rearrangement uses TRBV14 and TRBJ1-2; D is undetermined. The sequence was obtained from a woman aged 70-85 years with acute or convalescent COVID-19. CDR3 amino acids: CASSQGLSNYGYTF. CDR3 bases: TGTGCCAGCAGCCAAGGACTGAGTAACTATGGCTACACCTTC. Full variable domain (missing parts from reference TRBV14 and TRBJ1-2): EAGVTQFPSHSVIEKGQTVTLRCDPISGHDNLYWYRRVMGKEIKFLLHFVKESKQDESGMPNNRFLAERTGGTYSTLKVQPAELEDSGVYFCASSQGLSNYGYTFGSGTRLTVV.